This T cell receptor beta chain was retrieved from a study of CD4 T cells in relation to SARS-CoV-2 and coronaviruses. Assay: immunoSEQ multiplex PCR; the TCRdb copy retains only in-frame clones and omits some. The sample comprises approximately 27,000 clones, 65% to 85% of which are singletons, and 10% to 15% rests with the top ten. The CDR3 has 13 amino acids. V was cut by 8 bases and J by 4 bases, with 14 bases left in between. The germline V gene has CDR1 SEHNR and CDR2 FQNEAQ (reference sequence). This clone was seen a few times. Antigen: not known. CD4+ T cells from unexposed donors were obtained before the COVID-19 pandemic (2011-2018). Isolation of CD4+ T cells took place after approximately 11 days in culture.

This chain connects TRBV7-9 to TRBJ2-5; D may be TRBD1 (6 bases). The sequencing input was CD4+ T cells from PBMCs, cultured in vitro. The receptor's source is a human donor in good health. The CDR3 loop is CASGEGVRETQYF. CDR3 bases: TGTGCCAGCGGCGAGGGGGTACGAGAGACCCAGTACTTC.